A selection of T cell receptor beta chains follows, all from one sample in a study of cytomegalovirus exposure and HLA in healthy donors. Repertoires were generated with immunoSEQ multiplex PCR, while TCRdb's copy carries only in-frame clones and drops some. The table lists 90,000 to 150,000 clones, 55% to 65% of them singletons. Material: PBMCs. Source of these receptors: a middle-aged man in good health and CMV-seropositive. The CDR3 runs from the conserved cysteine through the conserved F or W. A D gene is named only where the DNA matches it firmly.

V gene	J gene	D gene	CDR3 protein
TRBV29-1	TRBJ2-1	-	CSVELGGATAGNEQFF
TRBV19	TRBJ2-2	TRBD1	CASTTTGGTGELFF
TRBV6-5	TRBJ2-1	TRBD2	CASSYSTSGVTEQFF
TRBV6-6	TRBJ1-1	-	CASRWTDTNTEAFF
TRBV5-4	TRBJ2-6	-	CASSLAGRGGANVLTF
TRBV14	TRBJ2-5	-	CASSQVPAAQYF
TRBV2	TRBJ1-2	-	CASSDSNYGYTF
TRBV19	TRBJ1-1	TRBD1	CASSRTGITEAFF
TRBV6-6	TRBJ1-2	TRBD1	CASSLAQGARGYGYTF
TRBV28	TRBJ2-1	-	CASNPATSTRFDEQFF
TRBV4-2	TRBJ1-2	TRBD1	CASSQGGTGSGYTF
TRBV7-2	TRBJ1-1	-	CASSAGTTTEAFF
TRBV28	TRBJ2-1	-	CASNIPEMPGYNEQFF
TRBV7-6	TRBJ2-7	TRBD1	CASSTLDRAGEQYF
TRBV5-4	TRBJ2-7	-	CASSLAGTYEQYF
TRBV30	TRBJ1-1	-	CAWSFGANTEAFF
TRBV9	TRBJ2-2	TRBD1	CASTYTGVWGGELFF
TRBV6-5	TRBJ1-2	-	CASSYGGTVGGYTF
TRBV19	TRBJ2-3	-	CASSNRGAADTQYF
TRBV2	TRBJ1-4	-	CASQRGWATNEKLFF
TRBV5-1	TRBJ2-5	-	CASSLSLGDQETQYF
TRBV9	TRBJ2-1	TRBD2	CASSPWASGGSYNEQFF
TRBV18	TRBJ2-1	-	CASLRTGSVYEQFF
TRBV6-5	TRBJ1-1	-	CASSYSIEGTGAEAFF
TRBV9	TRBJ2-6	TRBD1	CASSPGQGHGANVLTF
TRBV9	TRBJ1-1	-	CASSASVGSLNTEAFF
TRBV11-2	TRBJ2-5	-	CASSPPTDLGAQYF
TRBV27	TRBJ2-1	TRBD2	CASSSRLAGRVNEQFF
TRBV5-6	TRBJ1-1	-	CASRRGYPGPMNTEAFF
TRBV7-2	TRBJ2-1	-	CASSHIAYNEQFF
TRBV27	TRBJ1-2	-	CASSLQGRSLGYTF
TRBV9	TRBJ2-7	-	CASSVDGGAAYEQYF
TRBV7-8	TRBJ2-7	TRBD1	CASSSGTGGLGPYEQYF
TRBV7-3	TRBJ2-1	-	CASSSSDTRPEQFF
TRBV10-3	TRBJ1-1	-	CAIRGGDGGMNTEAFF
TRBV25-1	TRBJ2-3	-	CASSVTGTDTQYF
TRBV2	TRBJ2-7	TRBD1	CASSFDRAPSYEQYF
TRBV7-2	TRBJ2-3	TRBD2	CASSLVGSGGLDTQYF
TRBV5-8	TRBJ1-5	-	CASSLGPSLYSNQPQHF
TRBV30	TRBJ2-2	-	CAWSATGRDTGGLFF